This T cell receptor (beta chain) stems from a study of blood T cell repertoires in COVID-19. Background on the study: Acute and convalescent COVID-19 specimens originated in the United States, Italy and Spain. The cDNA or gDNA used as material had been derived from T cells, B-cell-depleted T cells, or PBMCs.

This CDR3 comprises 14 residues. V shed 5 bases and J shed 6 bases, with 11 bases lying between them. Per the germline V gene, CDR1 is MNHEY and CDR2 is SMNVEV (reference sequence). In the study's own analysis: Estimation of nucleated cell counts relied on the amplification of reference gene primers. TCRdb's table, derived via immunoSEQ multiplex PCR, lists solely in-frame clones and lacks some. The V and J calls and clone size are taken from that table; D and trimming were inferred from the DNA. Of about 140,000 clones listed, 70% to 80% are singletons. The receptor was derived from a middle-aged man with acute or convalescent COVID-19. The chain recombines TRBV27 with TRBJ1-6; D unclear. The sequenced sample was peripheral blood. The CDR3 region is CASSPTSPNSPLHF. The CDR3, as DNA: TGTGCCAGCAGTCCGACTAGCCCTAATTCACCCCTCCACTTT.